The TCR beta chain under discussion was sequenced for a study of identical twins. TCRdb independently ran MiXCR on the 5' RACE reads; one entry per CDR3 protein. Found here are fewer than 500,000 distinct CDR3 sequences, roughly 24% of them singletons; the top ten hold about 2.7%. Losses at the gene ends were 4 bases for V and 7 bases for J; bases not matched to a gene: 6. CDR1 and CDR2 from the germline V gene are SGHKS and YYEKEE (reference sequence). There are 13 residues in the CDR3. These same data were also listed under a study on T cells expressing NK-cell markers. From that second work: There were four donors in whom these clonotypes also led the CD3+CD56-NKG2C+ fraction.

The chain carries TRBV5-5 and TRBJ1-2; 8 nucleotides align to TRBD1. Sample: CD4+ T cells sorted from blood. The clonotype originates from a woman aged 18-29 years in good health. The CDR3: CASSQGTGPGYTF. CDR3 sequence (DNA): TGTGCCAGCAGCCAGGGGACAGGCCCTGGCTACACCTTC.